The rows below give T cell receptor beta chains drawn from one sample of a study of shared clonotypes between healthy human individuals. Clones were read by immunoSEQ multiplex PCR, and TCRdb kept only the in-frame ones, dropping some. The repertoire includes about 2.1 million clones, about 94% of them detected once, and around 1.7% sits in the top ten. Specimen: naive CD8+ T cells from PBMCs. The receptors come from a man between 18 and 35 years old in good health. Some clones in this sample may be carry-over from other donors' samples. Each CDR3 is given without its conserved first and last residue. Only some rows state a clone size, as once, few, many or a class for expanded clones.

v_call	clone_size	cdr3_aa
TRBV5-6	.	ASSLQASTDTQY
TRBV27	.	ASTSADSSYEQY
TRBV7-9	once	ASSFSGQIYEQY
TRBV9	.	ASSVDPSYNEQF
TRBV28	few	ASSFPGLAGDYEQY
TRBV28	.	ASRGASYEQY
TRBV2	.	ASRVDRDSQRNEQF
TRBV9	.	ASSVGSGVGEQY
TRBV10-3	few	ATQGINQPQH
TRBV15	.	ATSTTGGDNQPQH
TRBV5-1	.	ASSRDSYATEAF
TRBV7-9	.	ASSDRAGELF
TRBV15	.	ATSRAAHGEQY
TRBV28	once	ASAGLAEETQY